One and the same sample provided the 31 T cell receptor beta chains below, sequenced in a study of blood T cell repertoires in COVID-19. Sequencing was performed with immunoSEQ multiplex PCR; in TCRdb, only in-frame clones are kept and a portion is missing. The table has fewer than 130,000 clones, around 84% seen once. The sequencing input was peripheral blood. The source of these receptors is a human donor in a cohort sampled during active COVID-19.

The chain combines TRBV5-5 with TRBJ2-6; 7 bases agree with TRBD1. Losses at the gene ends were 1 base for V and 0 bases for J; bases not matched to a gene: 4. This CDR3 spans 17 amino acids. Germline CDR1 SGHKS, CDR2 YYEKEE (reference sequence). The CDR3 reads CASSLWDSLSGANVLTF. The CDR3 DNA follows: TGTGCCAGCAGCTTGTGGGACAGCCTCTCTGGGGCCAACGTCCTGACTTTC.

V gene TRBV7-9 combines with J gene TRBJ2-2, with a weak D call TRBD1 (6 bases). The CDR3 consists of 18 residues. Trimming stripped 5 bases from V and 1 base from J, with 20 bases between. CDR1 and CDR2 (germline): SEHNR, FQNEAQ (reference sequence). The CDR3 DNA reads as TGTGCCAGCAGCACGCCCCCCCCCAGGGGACAGAACACCGGGGAGCTGTTTTTT. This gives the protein CASSTPPPRGQNTGELFF.

CDR3 coding DNA: TGTGCCAGCAGTTACCTAGACCAAGAGACCCAGTACTTC. It codes for CASSYLDQETQYF. V is TRBV6-5 and J is TRBJ2-5; D not resolved. With 2 bases removed from V and 0 bases from J, the gap between germline ends came to 4 bases. The CDR3 is 13 amino acids. CDR1 is MNHEY, CDR2 SVGAGI, per germline.

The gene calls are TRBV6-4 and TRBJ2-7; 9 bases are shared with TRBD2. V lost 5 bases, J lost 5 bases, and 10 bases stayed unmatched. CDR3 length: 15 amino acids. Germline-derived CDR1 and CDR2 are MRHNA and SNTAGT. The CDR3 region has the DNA TGTGCCAGCAGTTTCCTAGCGGGATTTTCTGACGAGCAGTACTTC. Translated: CASSFLAGFSDEQYF.

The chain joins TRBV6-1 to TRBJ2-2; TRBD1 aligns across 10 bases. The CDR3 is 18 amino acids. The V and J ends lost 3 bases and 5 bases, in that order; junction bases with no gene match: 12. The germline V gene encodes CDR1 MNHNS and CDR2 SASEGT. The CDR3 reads CASSDYIGGQGSTGELFF. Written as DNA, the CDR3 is TGTGCCAGCAGTGATTATATAGGGGGACAGGGGTCTACCGGGGAGCTGTTTTTT.

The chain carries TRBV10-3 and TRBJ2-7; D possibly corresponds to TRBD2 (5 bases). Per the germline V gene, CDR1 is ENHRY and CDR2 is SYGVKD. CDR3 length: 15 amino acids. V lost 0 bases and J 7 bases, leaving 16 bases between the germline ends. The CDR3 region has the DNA TGTGCCATCAGTGAGTCGGAGGCCGTCCGAAGGGAGCAGTACTTC. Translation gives CAISESEAVRREQYF.

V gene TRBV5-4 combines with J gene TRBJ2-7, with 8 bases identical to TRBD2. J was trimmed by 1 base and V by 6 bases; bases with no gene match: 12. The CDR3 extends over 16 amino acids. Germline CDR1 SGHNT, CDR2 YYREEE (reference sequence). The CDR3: CASTLGGAGGSYEQYF. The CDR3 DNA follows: TGTGCCAGCACCCTTGGCGGGGCGGGGGGATCCTACGAGCAGTACTTC.

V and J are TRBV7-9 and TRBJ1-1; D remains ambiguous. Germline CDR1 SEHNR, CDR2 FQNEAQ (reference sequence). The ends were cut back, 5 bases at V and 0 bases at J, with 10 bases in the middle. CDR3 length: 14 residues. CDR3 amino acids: CASSPRWLNTEAFF. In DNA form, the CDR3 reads TGTGCCAGCAGCCCGCGGTGGTTGAACACTGAAGCTTTCTTT.

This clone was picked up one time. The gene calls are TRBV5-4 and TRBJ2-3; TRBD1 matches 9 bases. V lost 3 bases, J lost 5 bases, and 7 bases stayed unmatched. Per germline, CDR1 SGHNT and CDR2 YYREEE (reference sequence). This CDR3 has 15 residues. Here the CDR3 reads CASSSQGAPGDTQYF. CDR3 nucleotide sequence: TGTGCCAGCAGCTCACAGGGGGCGCCGGGAGATACGCAGTATTTT. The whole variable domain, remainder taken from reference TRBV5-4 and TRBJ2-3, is ETGVTQSPTHLIKTRGQQVTLRCSSQSGHNTVSWYQQALGQGPQFIFQYYREEENGRGNFPPRFSGLQFPNYSSELNVNALELDDSALYLCASSSQGAPGDTQYFGPGTRLTVL.

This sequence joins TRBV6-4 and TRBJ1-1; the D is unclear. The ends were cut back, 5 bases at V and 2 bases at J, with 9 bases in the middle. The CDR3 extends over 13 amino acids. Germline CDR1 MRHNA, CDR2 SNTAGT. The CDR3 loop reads CASSMTGNTEAFF. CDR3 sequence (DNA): TGTGCCAGCAGTATGACGGGAAACACTGAAGCTTTCTTT.

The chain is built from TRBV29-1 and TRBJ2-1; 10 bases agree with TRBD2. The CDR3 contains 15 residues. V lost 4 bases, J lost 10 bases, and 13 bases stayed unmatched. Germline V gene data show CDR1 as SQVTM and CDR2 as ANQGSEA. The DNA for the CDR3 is TGCAGCGTTGTGCCCCTAGCGGGAGAGGGCCAGGAGCAGTTCTTC. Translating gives CSVVPLAGEGQEQFF.

CDR3 nucleotides: TGTGCCAGCAGCCGGAAGGGGGACACCGGGGAGCTGTTTTTT. Its protein product is CASSRKGDTGELFF. This chain uses TRBV11-2 with TRBJ2-2; TRBD1 might be the D (6 bases). V was cut by 5 bases and J by 3 bases, with 10 bases left in between. This CDR3 has 14 residues. CDR1 and CDR2 (germline): SGHAT, FQNNGV.

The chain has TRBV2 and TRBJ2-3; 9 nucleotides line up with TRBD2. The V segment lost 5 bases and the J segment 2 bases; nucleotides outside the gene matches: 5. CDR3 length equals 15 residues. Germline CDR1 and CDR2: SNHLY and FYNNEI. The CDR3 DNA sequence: TGTGCCAGCAGTTTAGCGGGGGAGGACACAGATACGCAGTATTTT. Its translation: CASSLAGEDTDTQYF.

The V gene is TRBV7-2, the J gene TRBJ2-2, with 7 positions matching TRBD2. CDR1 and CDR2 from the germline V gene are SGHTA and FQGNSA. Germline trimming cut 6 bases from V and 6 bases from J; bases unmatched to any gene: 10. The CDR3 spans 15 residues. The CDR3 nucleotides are TGTGCCAGCAGTCTAACGGGCGGGGGTCCCGGGGAGCTGTTTTTT. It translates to CASSLTGGGPGELFF. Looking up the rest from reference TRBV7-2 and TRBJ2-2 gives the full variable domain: GAGVSQSPSNKVTEKGKDVELRCDPISGHTALYWYRQSLGQGLEFLIYFQGNSAPDKSGLPSDRFSAERTGGSVSTLTIQRTQQEDSAVYLCASSLTGGGPGELFFGEGSRLTVL.

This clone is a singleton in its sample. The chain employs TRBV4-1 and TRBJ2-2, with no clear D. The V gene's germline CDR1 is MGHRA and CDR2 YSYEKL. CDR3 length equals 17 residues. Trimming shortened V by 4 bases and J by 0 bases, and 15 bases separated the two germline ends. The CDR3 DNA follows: TGCGCCAGCAGCCCCAGAAGAGGAGAGACGAACACCGGGGAGCTGTTTTTT. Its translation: CASSPRRGETNTGELFF.

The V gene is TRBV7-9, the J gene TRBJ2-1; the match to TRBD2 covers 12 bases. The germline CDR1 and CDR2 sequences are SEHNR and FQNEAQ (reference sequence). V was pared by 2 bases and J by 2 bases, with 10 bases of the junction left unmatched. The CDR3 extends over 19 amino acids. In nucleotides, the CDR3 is TGTGCCAGCAGCTTACCGGAATCTAGCGGGAGGGTGGCCTACAATGAGCAGTTCTTC. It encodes CASSLPESSGRVAYNEQFF.

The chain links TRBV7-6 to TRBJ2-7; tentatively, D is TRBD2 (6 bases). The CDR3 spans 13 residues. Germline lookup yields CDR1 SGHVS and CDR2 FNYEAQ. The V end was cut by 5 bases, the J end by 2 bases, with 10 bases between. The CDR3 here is CASSPGVAYEQYF. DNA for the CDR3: TGTGCCAGCAGCCCGGGGGTGGCCTACGAGCAGTACTTC.

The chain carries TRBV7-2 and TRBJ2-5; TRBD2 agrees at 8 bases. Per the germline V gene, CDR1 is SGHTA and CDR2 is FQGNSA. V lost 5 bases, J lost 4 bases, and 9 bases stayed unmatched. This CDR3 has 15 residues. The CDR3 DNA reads TGTGCCAGCAGCCCCCCGGGGGGGCGCATAGAGACCCAGTACTTC. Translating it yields CASSPPGGRIETQYF.

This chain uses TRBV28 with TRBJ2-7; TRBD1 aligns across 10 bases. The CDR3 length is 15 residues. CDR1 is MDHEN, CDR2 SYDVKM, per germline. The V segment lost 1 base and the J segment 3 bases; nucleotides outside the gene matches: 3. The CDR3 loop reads CASSLSGQGRYEQYF. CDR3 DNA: TGTGCCAGCAGTTTATCGGGACAGGGGCGCTACGAGCAGTACTTC.

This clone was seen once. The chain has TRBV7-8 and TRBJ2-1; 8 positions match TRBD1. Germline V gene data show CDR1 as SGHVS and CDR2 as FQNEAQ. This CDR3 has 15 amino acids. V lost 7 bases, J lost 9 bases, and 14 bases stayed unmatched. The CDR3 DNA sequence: TGTGCCAGCAACCTCAGAGGGCAGGGGGCTGGTGAGCAGTTCTTC. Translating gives CASNLRGQGAGEQFF.

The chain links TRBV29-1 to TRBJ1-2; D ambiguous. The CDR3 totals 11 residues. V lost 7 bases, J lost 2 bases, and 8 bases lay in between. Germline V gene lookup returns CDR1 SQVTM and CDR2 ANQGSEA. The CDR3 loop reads CSGSQNYGYTF. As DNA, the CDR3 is TGCAGCGGGTCCCAGAACTATGGCTACACCTTC.

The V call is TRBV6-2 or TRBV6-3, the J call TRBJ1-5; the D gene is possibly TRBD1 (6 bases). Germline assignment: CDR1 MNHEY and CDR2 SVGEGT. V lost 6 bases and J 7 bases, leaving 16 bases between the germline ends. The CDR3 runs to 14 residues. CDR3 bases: TGTGCCAGCAGCCCGTCAGGGGCAGAGCAGCCCCAGCATTTT. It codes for CASSPSGAEQPQHF.

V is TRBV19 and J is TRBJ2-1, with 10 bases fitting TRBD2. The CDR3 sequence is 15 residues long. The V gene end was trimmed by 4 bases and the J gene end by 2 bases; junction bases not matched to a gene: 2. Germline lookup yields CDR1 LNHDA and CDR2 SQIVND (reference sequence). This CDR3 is CASSRSGGAYNEQFF. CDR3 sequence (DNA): TGTGCCAGTAGTAGGAGCGGGGGGGCCTACAATGAGCAGTTCTTC.

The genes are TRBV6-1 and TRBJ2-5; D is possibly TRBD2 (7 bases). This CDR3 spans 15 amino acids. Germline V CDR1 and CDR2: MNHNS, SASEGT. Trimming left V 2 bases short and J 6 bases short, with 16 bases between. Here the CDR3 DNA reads TGTGCCAGCAGTGAAAGGGGGGGAGGGGGAAAGACCCAGTACTTC. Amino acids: CASSERGGGGKTQYF.

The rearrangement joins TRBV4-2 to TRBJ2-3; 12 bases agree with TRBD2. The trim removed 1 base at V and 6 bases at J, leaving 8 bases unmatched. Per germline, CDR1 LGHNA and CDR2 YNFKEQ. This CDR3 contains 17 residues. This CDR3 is CASSQGGRLAGVDTQYF. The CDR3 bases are TGTGCCAGCAGCCAAGGAGGGCGACTAGCGGGGGTGGATACGCAGTATTTT.

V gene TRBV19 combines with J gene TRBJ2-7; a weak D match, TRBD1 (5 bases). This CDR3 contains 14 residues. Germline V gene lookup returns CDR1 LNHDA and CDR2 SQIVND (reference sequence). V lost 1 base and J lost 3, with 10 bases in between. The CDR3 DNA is TGTGCCAGTAGTATAGCCAGGGTGGGCTACGAGCAGTACTTC. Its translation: CASSIARVGYEQYF.

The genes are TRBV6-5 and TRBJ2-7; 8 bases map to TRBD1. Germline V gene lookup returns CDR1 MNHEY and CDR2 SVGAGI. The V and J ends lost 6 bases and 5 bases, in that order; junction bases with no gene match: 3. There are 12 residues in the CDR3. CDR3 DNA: TGTGCCAGCAGGAAACAGGGGGACGAGCAGTACTTC. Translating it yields CASRKQGDEQYF.

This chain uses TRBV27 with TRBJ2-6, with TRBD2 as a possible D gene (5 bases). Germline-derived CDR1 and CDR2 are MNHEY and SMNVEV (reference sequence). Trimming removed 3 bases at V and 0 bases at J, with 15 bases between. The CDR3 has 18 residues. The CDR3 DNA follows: TGTGCCAGCAGTTTCCTCTCCGGACTGTCCTCTGGGGCCAACGTCCTGACTTTC. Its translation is CASSFLSGLSSGANVLTF.

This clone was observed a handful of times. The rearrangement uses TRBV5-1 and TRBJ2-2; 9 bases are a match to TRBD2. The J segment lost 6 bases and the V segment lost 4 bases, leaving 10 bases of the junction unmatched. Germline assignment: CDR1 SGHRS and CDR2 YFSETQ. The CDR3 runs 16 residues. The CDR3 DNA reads TGCGCCAGCAGCCTGCGTCCAGCGGGGGGAGCCGGGGAGCTGTTTTTT. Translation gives CASSLRPAGGAGELFF.

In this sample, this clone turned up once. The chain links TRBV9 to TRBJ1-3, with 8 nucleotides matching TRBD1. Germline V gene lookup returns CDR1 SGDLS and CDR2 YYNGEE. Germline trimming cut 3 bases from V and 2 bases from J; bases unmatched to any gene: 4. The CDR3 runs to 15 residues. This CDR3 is CASSALQGAGNTIYF. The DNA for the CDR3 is TGTGCCAGCAGCGCGTTACAGGGGGCTGGAAACACCATATATTTT.

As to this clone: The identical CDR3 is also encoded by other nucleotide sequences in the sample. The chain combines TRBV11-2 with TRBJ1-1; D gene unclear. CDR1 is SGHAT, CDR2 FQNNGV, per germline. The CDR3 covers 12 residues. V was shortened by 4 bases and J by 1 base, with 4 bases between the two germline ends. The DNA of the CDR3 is TGTGCCAGCAGCTCCGGGAACACTGAAGCTTTCTTT. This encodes CASSSGNTEAFF.